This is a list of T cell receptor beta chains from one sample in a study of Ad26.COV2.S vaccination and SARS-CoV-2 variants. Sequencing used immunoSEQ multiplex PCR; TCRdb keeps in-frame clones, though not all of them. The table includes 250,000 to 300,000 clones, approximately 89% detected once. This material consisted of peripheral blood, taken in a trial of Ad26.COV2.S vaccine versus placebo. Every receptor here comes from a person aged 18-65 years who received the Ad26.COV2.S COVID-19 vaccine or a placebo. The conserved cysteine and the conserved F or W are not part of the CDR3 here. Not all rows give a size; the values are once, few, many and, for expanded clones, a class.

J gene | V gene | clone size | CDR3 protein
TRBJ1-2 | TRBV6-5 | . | ASTLTGGAVGYT
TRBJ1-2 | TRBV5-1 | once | ASSREAQGAGGYT
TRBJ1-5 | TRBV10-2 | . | ASSEGPSNQPQH
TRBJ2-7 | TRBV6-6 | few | ASSPGLLSSYEQY
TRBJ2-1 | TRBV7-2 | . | ASSLFSGGPNEQF
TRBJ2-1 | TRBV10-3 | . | AINLQGEDEQF
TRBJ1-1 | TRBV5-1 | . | ASRVDMNTEAF
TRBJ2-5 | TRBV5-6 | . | ASSLGPKSGETQY
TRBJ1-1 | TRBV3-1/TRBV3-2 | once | ASSQEMGNTEAF
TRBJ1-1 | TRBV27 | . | ASTTGNTEAF
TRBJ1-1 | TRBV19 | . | ASSPGGILRNTEAF
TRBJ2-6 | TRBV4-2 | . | ASSPQLGGANVLT
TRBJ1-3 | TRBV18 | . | ASSPFQADQAGNTIY
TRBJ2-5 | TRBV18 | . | ASSPQGGETQY
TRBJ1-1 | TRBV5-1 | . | ASSLGAGRNTEAF
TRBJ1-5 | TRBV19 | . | ASSPGGDSLYSNQPQH
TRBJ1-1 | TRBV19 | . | ASSIAGTGVWTEAF
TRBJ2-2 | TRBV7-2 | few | ASSPQVNTGELF
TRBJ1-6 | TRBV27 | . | ASSLGVWAGVQSPLH